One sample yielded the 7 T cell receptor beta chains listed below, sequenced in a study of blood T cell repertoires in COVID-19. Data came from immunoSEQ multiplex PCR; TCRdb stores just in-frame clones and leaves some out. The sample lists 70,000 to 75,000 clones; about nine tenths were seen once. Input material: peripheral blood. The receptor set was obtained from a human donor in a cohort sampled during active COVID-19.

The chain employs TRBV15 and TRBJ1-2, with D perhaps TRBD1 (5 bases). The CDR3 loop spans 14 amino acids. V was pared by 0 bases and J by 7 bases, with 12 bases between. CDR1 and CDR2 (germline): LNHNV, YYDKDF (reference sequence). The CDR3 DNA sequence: TGTGCCACCAGCAGAGATTGGGGCAGCTCTGGCTACACCTTC. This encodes CATSRDWGSSGYTF. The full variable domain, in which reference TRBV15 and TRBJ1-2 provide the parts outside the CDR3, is DAMVIQNPRYQVTQFGKPVTLSCSQTLNHNVMYWYQQKSSQAPKLLFHYYDKDFNNEADTPDNFQSRRPNTSFCFLDIRSPGLGDTAMYLCATSRDWGSSGYTFGSGTRLTVV.

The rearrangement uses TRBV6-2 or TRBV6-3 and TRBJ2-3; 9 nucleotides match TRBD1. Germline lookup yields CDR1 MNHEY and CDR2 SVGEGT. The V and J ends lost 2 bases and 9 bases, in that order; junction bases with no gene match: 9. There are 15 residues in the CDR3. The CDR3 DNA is TGTGCCAGCAGTTACCCAACCGGGACAGGGAGGACGCAGTATTTT. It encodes CASSYPTGTGRTQYF.

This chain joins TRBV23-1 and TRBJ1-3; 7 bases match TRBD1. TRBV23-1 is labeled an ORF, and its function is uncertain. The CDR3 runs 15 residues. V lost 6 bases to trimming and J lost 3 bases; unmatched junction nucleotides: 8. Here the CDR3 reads CASSHDRDCGNTIYF. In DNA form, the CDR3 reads TGCGCCAGCAGCCATGACAGGGACTGTGGAAACACCATATATTTT.

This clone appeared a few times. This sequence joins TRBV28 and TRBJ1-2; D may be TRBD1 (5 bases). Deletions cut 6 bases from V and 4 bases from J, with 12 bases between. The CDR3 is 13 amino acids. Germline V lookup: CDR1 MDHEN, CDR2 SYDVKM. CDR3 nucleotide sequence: TGTGCCAGCAGGCCGACAGAGCTCTATGGCTACACCTTC. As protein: CASRPTELYGYTF.

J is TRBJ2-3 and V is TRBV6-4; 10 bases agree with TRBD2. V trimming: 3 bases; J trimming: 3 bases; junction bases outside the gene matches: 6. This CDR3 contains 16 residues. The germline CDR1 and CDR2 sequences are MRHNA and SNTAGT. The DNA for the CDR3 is TGTGCCAGCAGTGAGCACCCTAGCGGGGGAACAGATACGCAGTATTTT. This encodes CASSEHPSGGTDTQYF.

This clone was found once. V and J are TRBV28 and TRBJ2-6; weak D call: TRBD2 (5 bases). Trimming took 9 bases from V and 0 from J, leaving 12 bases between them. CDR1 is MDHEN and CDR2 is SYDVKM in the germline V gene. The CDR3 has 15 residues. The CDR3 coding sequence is TGTGCCAGTGGTAGCGATAGCTCTGGGGCCAACGTCCTGACTTTC. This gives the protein CASGSDSSGANVLTF.

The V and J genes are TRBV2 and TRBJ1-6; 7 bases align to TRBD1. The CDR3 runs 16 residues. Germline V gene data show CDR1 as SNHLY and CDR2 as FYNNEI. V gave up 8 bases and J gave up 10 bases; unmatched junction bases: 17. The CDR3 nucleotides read TGTGCCAGCCTTATGGACCAAGACAGGGCCGGGTCACCCCTCCACTTT. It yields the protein CASLMDQDRAGSPLHF.